The clone carrying this TCR beta chain was observed once. Its antigen remains unknown. Primers for the PCR totalled 60 Vbeta and 13 Jbeta. The repertoire was sequenced with immunoSEQ multiplex PCR; TCRdb's copy has only in-frame clones and lacks some. This table has 130,000 or so clones, 60% to 80% appearing once. The data originate from a study of cytomegalovirus exposure and HLA in healthy donors. Study-level findings and limits: With further analysis later on, most CMV-associated TCR beta chains appeared HLA-restricted.

This CDR3 comprises 18 residues. Deletions cut 0 bases from V and 1 base from J, with 18 bases between. In germline, CDR1 is SNHLY, CDR2 FYNNEI. The sequenced sample was PBMCs. The chain uses TRBV2 and TRBJ1-1; no definite D call. The clonotype comes from a man aged 50-59 years in good health and CMV-seronegative. CDR3 amino acids: CASSEAKAMDGRNTEAFF. The CDR3, as DNA: TGTGCCAGCAGTGAAGCCAAAGCTATGGACGGGAGGAACACTGAAGCTTTCTTT.